Listed below are T cell receptor beta chains from one sample, sequenced in a study of blood T cell repertoires in COVID-19. Data came from immunoSEQ multiplex PCR; TCRdb stores just in-frame clones and leaves some out. The sample shows 200,000 to 250,000 clones, 83% of them seen only once. The sample comprised peripheral blood. The origin of the receptors is a woman in her twenties or thirties with COVID-19, enrolled during active disease. The CDR3 runs from the conserved cysteine through the conserved F or W. The D gene is left open where the match is weak.

v_call | d_call | cdr3_aa
TRBV24-1 | TRBD2 | CATSDSGLDTQYF
TRBV7-9 | . | CASSPAGQTNQPQHF
TRBV6-2/TRBV6-3 | . | CASSYFDLSRGYEQYF
TRBV27 | TRBD1 | CASSLYPTGGRSYNEQFF
TRBV27 | TRBD1 | CASSRQGFWTEAFF
TRBV18 | . | CASSPPGSETQYF
TRBV11-2 | . | CASSLEWSGRTGELFF
TRBV28 | . | CASSLLHNEQFF
TRBV4-3 | TRBD1 | CASSRLTGGHTEAFF
TRBV2 | TRBD1 | CASSLGAGGYEQYF
TRBV6-1 | . | CASSRGLNTGELFF
TRBV7-2 | . | CASSLGAGDGGSQFF
TRBV30 | TRBD1 | CAWSQGDGETQYF
TRBV7-2 | . | CASSTGNGNTEAFF
TRBV28 | TRBD1 | CASSLSGQGSDTQYF
TRBV9 | . | CASSVAAGGREQYF
TRBV7-2 | TRBD1 | CASSLTGKPDYGYTF
TRBV28 | TRBD1 | CASGTGGLLVYGYTF
TRBV10-3 | TRBD1 | CAISVDRGPSPLHF
TRBV4-2 | TRBD1 | CASSQAPGQGHEQYF
TRBV28 | TRBD1 | CASRGGQVYGYTF
TRBV6-6 | TRBD2 | CASSLPLAGGLDEQFF
TRBV30 | . | CAWGRDSPLHF
TRBV6-2/TRBV6-3 | . | CASSPNGTPYGYTF
TRBV6-5 | TRBD2 | CASSLLAASTDTQYF
TRBV2 | TRBD1 | CASSSGWWDRDSDGYTF
TRBV5-1 | TRBD1 | CASSPSGQGRSYEQYF